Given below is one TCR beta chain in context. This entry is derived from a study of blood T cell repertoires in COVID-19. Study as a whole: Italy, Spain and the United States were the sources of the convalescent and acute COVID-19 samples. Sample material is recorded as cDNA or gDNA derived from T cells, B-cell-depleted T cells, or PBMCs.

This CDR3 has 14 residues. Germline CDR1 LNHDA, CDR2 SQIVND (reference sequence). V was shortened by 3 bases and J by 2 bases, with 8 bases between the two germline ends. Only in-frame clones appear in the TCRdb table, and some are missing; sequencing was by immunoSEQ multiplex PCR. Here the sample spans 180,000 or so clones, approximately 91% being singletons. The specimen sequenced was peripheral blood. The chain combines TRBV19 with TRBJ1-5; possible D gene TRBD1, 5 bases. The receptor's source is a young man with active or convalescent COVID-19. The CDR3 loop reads CASSIPRGNQPQHF. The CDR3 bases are TGTGCCAGTAGTATCCCCAGGGGCAATCAGCCCCAGCATTTT.